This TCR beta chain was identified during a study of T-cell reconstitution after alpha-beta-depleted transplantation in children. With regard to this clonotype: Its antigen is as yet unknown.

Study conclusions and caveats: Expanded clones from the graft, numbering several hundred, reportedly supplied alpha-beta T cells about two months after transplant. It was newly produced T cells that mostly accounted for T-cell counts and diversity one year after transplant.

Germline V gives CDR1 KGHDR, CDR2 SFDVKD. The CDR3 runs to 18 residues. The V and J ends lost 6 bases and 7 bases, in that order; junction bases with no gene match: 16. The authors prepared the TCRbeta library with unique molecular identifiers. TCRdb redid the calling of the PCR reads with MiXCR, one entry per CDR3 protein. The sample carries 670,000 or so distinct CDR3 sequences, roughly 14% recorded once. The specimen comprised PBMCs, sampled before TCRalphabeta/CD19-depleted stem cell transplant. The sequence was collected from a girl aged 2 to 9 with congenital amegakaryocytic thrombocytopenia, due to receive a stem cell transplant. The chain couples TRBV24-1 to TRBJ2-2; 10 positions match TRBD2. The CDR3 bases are TGTGCCACCAGTACCCCAATTCCTAGCGGGAGAAGCATCGGGGAGCTGTTTTTT. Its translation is CATSTPIPSGRSIGELFF.